Detailed here is one T cell receptor (beta chain). Its specificity is not known. Positively selected for CCR7, the CD45RO-negative cells used as naive CD8 cells excluded terminally differentiated effector memory CD45RA+ cells. HIV-negative, healthy adults without recent acute infections or vaccinations were the donors. CDR3 length equals 16 residues. Trimming left V 3 bases short and J 5 bases short, with 20 bases between. Germline V gene data show CDR1 as LNHNV and CDR2 as YYDKDF (reference sequence). Samples underwent the assay at deep level. Method: immunoSEQ multiplex PCR; TCRdb's copy keeps in-frame clones and lacks some. The table has roughly 590,000 clones, around 95% seen once. This entry comes from a study of shared clonotypes between healthy human individuals. Study-wide findings and caveats: Clonotypes that were shared across several donors made up roughly 5% of naive CD4 clonotypes.

V usage is TRBV15 and J usage is TRBJ2-7; D is unclear. The sequenced sample consisted of naive CD8+ T cells sorted from blood. The receptor's source is a woman aged 25 to 39 in good health. The CDR3 DNA reads TGTGCCACCAGCAGGGGTTTAGCCGTTGTTGGCGACGAGCAGTACTTC. It is translated as CATSRGLAVVGDEQYF.